These 9 T cell receptor beta chains share one sample of origin, sequenced in a study of OX40 agonist ivuxolimab in advanced cancers. The assay was immunoSEQ multiplex PCR, and TCRdb's table has in-frame clones only and misses some. This table has tens of thousands of clones, just under 85% appearing once. This sample comprised CD4+ or CD8+ T cells sorted from blood, obtained in a trial of the OX40 agonist ivuxolimab. The receptors come from an adult with an advanced solid tumor such as melanoma, head and neck, liver or kidney cancer.

This clone was recorded once. The gene calls are TRBV5-1 and TRBJ2-5; perhaps TRBD2 as D (5 bases). This CDR3 is built from 13 residues. V lost 4 bases and J 1 base, leaving 8 bases between the germline ends. The germline V gene has CDR1 SGHRS and CDR2 YFSETQ. The CDR3 region is CASSPGLQETQYF. The CDR3, as DNA: TGCGCCAGCAGCCCCGGACTCCAAGAGACCCAGTACTTC.

The V gene is TRBV9, the J gene TRBJ2-5; D gene uncertain. The germline V gene encodes CDR1 SGDLS and CDR2 YYNGEE. Trimming removed 0 bases at V and 5 bases at J, with 11 bases between. The CDR3 runs to 14 residues. The CDR3 DNA reads as TGTGCCAGCAGCGTAGGTCCTGACCGGGAGACCCAGTACTTC. Translated: CASSVGPDRETQYF.

The chain joins TRBV6-1 to TRBJ2-3, with TRBD1 matching 11 bases. This CDR3 is built from 14 residues. V shed 4 bases and J 7 bases; nucleotides not matched to a gene: 4. CDR1 MNHNS and CDR2 SASEGT come from the germline V gene. DNA for the CDR3: TGTGCCAGCAGTGGCCGGGACAGGGGGTATACGCAGTATTTT. Its protein is CASSGRDRGYTQYF.

The chain uses TRBV14 and TRBJ2-7, with 13 bases that match TRBD2. V shed 3 bases, J shed 3 bases, and the junction held 17 bases outside the gene matches. CDR3 length: 20 amino acids. The germline V gene has CDR1 SGHDN and CDR2 FVKESK. The chain's CDR3 is CASSQMKGLAGSAILYEQYF. The CDR3 nucleotides read TGTGCCAGCAGCCAGATGAAGGGACTAGCGGGATCGGCGATCCTCTACGAGCAGTACTTC. Based on the CDR3 plus reference TRBV14 and TRBJ2-7, the full variable domain is EAGVTQFPSHSVIEKGQTVTLRCDPISGHDNLYWYRRVMGKEIKFLLHFVKESKQDESGMPNNRFLAERTGGTYSTLKVQPAELEDSGVYFCASSQMKGLAGSAILYEQYFGPGTRLTVT.

The V gene is TRBV18, the J gene TRBJ2-2; no reliable D call. CDR3 length equals 18 residues. V gave up 0 bases and J gave up 1 base, with 15 bases separating them. From germline, CDR1 is KGHSH and CDR2 LQKENI. The CDR3 DNA reads TGTGCCAGCTCACCACCACCTTTCCCTACTCAGAACACCGGGGAGCTGTTTTTT. Protein sequence: CASSPPPFPTQNTGELFF.

The chain links TRBV10-3 to TRBJ2-5; 7 bases agree with TRBD2. The V and J ends lost 0 bases and 4 bases, in that order; junction bases with no gene match: 5. Germline CDR1 is ENHRY and CDR2 is SYGVKD. The CDR3 covers 15 residues. CDR3 amino acids: CAISESAGQGETQYF. The CDR3 DNA reads as TGTGCCATCAGTGAGTCAGCGGGGCAGGGAGAGACCCAGTACTTC.

This chain uses TRBV28 with TRBJ1-4, with D maybe TRBD1 (6 bases). The germline V gene has CDR1 MDHEN and CDR2 SYDVKM. The CDR3 contains 18 residues. The V and J ends lost 7 bases and 6 bases respectively, with 27 bases between them. The CDR3 here is CASTPTLTGTVLYEKLFF. CDR3 coding DNA: TGTGCCAGCACCCCTACCCTGACAGGAACGGTTTTATATGAAAAACTGTTTTTT.

This clone has just a few counts. The CDR3 bases are TGTGCCAGCAGCTTAGCTCGGACAGGGACCTACGAGCAGTACTTC. As protein: CASSLARTGTYEQYF. The chain recombines TRBV7-2 with TRBJ2-7; 8 bases are shared with TRBD1. V lost 0 bases and J lost 2; bases outside the gene matches: 3. CDR3 length: 15 residues. CDR1 and CDR2 (germline): SGHTA, FQGNSA.

Note on this clone: Sequence at one end of the junction differs from germline and may be a read error. J is TRBJ2-7 and V is TRBV6-1, with 7 bases aligning to TRBD1. This CDR3 has 15 residues. Germline V gene sequence: CDR1 MNHNS, CDR2 SASEGT. The CDR3 region is CASREEGTVTYEQYF. The DNA for the CDR3 is TGTGCCAGCAGGGAAGAAGGGACAGTGACCTACGAGCAGTACTTC.